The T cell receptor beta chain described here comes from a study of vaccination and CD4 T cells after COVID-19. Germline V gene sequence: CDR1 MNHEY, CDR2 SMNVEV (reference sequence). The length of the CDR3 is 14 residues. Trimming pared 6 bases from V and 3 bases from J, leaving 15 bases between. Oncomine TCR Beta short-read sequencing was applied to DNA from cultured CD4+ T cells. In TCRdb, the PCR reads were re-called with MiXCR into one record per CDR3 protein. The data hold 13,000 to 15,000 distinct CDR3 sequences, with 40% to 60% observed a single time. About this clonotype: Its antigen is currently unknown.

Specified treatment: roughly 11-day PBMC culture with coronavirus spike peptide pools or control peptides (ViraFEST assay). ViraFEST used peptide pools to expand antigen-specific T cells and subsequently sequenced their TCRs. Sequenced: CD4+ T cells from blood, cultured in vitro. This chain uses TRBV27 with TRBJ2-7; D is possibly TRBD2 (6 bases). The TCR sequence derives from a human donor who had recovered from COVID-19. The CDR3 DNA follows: TGTGCCAGCAGCAAGCGGAGCGGGTACTACGAGCAGTACTTC. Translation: CASSKRSGYYEQYF.